A selection of T cell receptor beta chains follows, all from one sample in a study of blood T cell repertoires in COVID-19. Libraries were prepared by immunoSEQ multiplex PCR; TCRdb keeps only in-frame clonotypes and omits some of them. Here the sample spans about 170,000 clones, approximately 91% being singletons. Material: peripheral blood. These TCRs come from a man between 18 and 29 years old with COVID-19, enrolled during active disease. CDR3s include the opening cysteine and the closing phenylalanine or tryptophan. D genes are given only for firm matches. Rows may omit the clone size; those that give it use once, few, many or a size class.

V gene	D gene	J gene	clone size	CDR3 DNA	CDR3 protein
TRBV15	-	TRBJ1-1	-	TGTGCCACCAGCGCCCGGAGACAGATTGGGACTGAAGCTTTCTTT	CATSARRQIGTEAFF
TRBV6-4	-	TRBJ2-3	-	TGTGCCAGCAGTGACTCGAGTTCCACAGATACGCAGTATTTT	CASSDSSSTDTQYF
TRBV9	-	TRBJ2-1	-	TGTGCCAGCAGCGTAGCTATGTACAATGAGCAGTTCTTC	CASSVAMYNEQFF
TRBV28	TRBD2	TRBJ2-1	-	TGTGCCAGCACCGTCCTCCCGGGGGTAGCGGGAGGGGATGAGCAGTTCTTC	CASTVLPGVAGGDEQFF
TRBV5-4	TRBD1	TRBJ1-2	-	TGTGCCAGCAGCTCCGGACAGACAGGGCCTGGCTACACCTTC	CASSSGQTGPGYTF
TRBV9	-	TRBJ1-1	-	TGTGCCAGCAGCGTAGCTGGTCAGGGAGAAGCTTTCTTT	CASSVAGQGEAFF
TRBV19	TRBD1	TRBJ2-3	-	TGTGCCAGTAGTATACAGACAGGGGGCGGGGATACGCAGTATTTT	CASSIQTGGGDTQYF
TRBV7-9	-	TRBJ1-4	once	TGTGCCAGCAGCCCGAGTCATGTGGTGGTGGAAAAACTGTTTTTT	CASSPSHVVVEKLFF
TRBV24-1	-	TRBJ2-1	-	TGTGCCACCAGTGATCCCAGGGGAGGGTCCTACAATGAGCAGTTCTTC	CATSDPRGGSYNEQFF
TRBV4-2	TRBD1	TRBJ1-5	-	TGTGCCAGCAGCCGGACCACCGGGACAGGGGAGCCCCAGCATTTT	CASSRTTGTGEPQHF
TRBV28	TRBD2	TRBJ2-7	-	TGTGCCAGCGGGCCGGGACTAGCGGGGGAGAGCTCCTACGAGCAGTACTTC	CASGPGLAGESSYEQYF
TRBV9	-	TRBJ2-7	-	TGTGCCAGCAGCGCGGACTACCCCTACGAGCAGTACTTC	CASSADYPYEQYF
TRBV28	TRBD1	TRBJ2-7	-	TGTGCCAGCAGTTTATGGGACAGGGTTGGGGAGCAGTACTTC	CASSLWDRVGEQYF
TRBV27	TRBD1	TRBJ2-7	-	TGTGCCAGCAGTAAACGGACAGGGGCCTACGAGCAGTACTTC	CASSKRTGAYEQYF
TRBV7-3	TRBD1	TRBJ2-1	-	TGTGCCAGCAGCCCACGGGACAGATACAATGAGCAGTTCTTC	CASSPRDRYNEQFF
TRBV5-6	-	TRBJ2-7	-	TGTGCCAGCAGCTTGGGTCTAGTTTGGGAGCAGTACTTC	CASSLGLVWEQYF
TRBV2	TRBD1	TRBJ1-2	-	TGTGCCAGCAGCGCTTCTATCGGACAGGACAACTATGGCTACACCTTC	CASSASIGQDNYGYTF
TRBV6-6	TRBD2	TRBJ2-7	-	TGTGCCAGCAGTTCCTGGACTAGCGGACCCTACGAGCAGTACTTC	CASSSWTSGPYEQYF
TRBV7-9	TRBD2	TRBJ2-1	-	TGTGCCAGCAGCCCGGGACTAGCGACGACCTACAATGAGCAGTTCTTC	CASSPGLATTYNEQFF
TRBV6-5	-	TRBJ1-5	few	TGTGCCAGCACGCAGGGTTACAGTCAGCCCCAGCATTTT	CASTQGYSQPQHF
TRBV7-2	-	TRBJ2-1	-	TGTGCCAGCAGCTTAAGGGGGACGGACAATGAGCAGTTCTTC	CASSLRGTDNEQFF
TRBV10-3	-	TRBJ2-3	-	TGTGCCATCACTCTCGCTAGCGAAACAGATACGCAGTATTTT	CAITLASETDTQYF
TRBV28	-	TRBJ2-6	-	TGTGCCAGCCGTCAGTACTCTGGGGCCAACGTCCTGACTTTC	CASRQYSGANVLTF
TRBV21-1	-	TRBJ2-1	once	TGTGCCAGCAGCAAAGGTCGGGTAGCGGCTGACAATGAGCAGTTCTTC	CASSKGRVAADNEQFF
TRBV18	TRBD2	TRBJ2-3	-	TGTGCCAGCTCACCACACCCCGGGACTAGCGGGAGGGGCCGGACGCAGTATTTT	CASSPHPGTSGRGRTQYF
TRBV7-2	-	TRBJ2-7	-	TGTGCCAGCAGCTTGAACTATTATAGCTCCTACGAGCAGTACTTC	CASSLNYYSSYEQYF
TRBV10-3	TRBD2	TRBJ2-1	-	TGTGCCATCAGTGAGTTAGTCCTTGGTAGCGGGGTTTCCAATGAGCAGTTCTTC	CAISELVLGSGVSNEQFF
TRBV11-3	TRBD2	TRBJ2-3	-	TGTGCCAGCAGCTTAGGAAGCCTAGCGGCAGATACGCAGTATTTT	CASSLGSLAADTQYF
TRBV27	TRBD2	TRBJ2-1	-	TGTGCCAGCAGTTTGGGACTAGCGGGAGGCCTCAATGAGCAGTTCTTC	CASSLGLAGGLNEQFF
TRBV7-2	-	TRBJ2-7	-	TGTGCCAGCAGCTGGGGCATGACTTCCCCCTACGAGCAGTACTTC	CASSWGMTSPYEQYF
TRBV6-2/TRBV6-3	TRBD1	TRBJ2-7	-	TGTGCCAGCAGTTACTCAAGACAGGGGAAGTACGAGCAGTACTTC	CASSYSRQGKYEQYF
TRBV19	TRBD1	TRBJ1-1	-	TGTGCCAGTAGTATAGGGACAGGGGGCGGCACTGAAGCTTTCTTT	CASSIGTGGGTEAFF
TRBV4-1	-	TRBJ2-1	-	TGCGCCAGCAGCCAAGTAGGGGCGGTTGAGCAGTTCTTC	CASSQVGAVEQFF
TRBV30	-	TRBJ1-3	-	TGTGCCTGGAGTCCAGGGGGAAACACCATATATTTT	CAWSPGGNTIYF
TRBV28	TRBD1	TRBJ2-7	-	TGTGCCAGCAGTTGGGGCAGGGGGCGCTGGGACGAGCAGTACTTC	CASSWGRGRWDEQYF
TRBV5-1	TRBD1	TRBJ1-2	-	TGCGCCAGCAGCTTGGATCTGGACAGGGGGACCTATGGCTACACCTTC	CASSLDLDRGTYGYTF
TRBV5-1	TRBD2	TRBJ2-1	-	TGCGCCAGCAGCTTAGGCGGGAGGGTGGAGCAGTTCTTC	CASSLGGRVEQFF
TRBV10-2	TRBD2	TRBJ2-1	-	TGCGCCAGCAGTCAGCGGGAGACTGAGCAGTTCTTC	CASSQRETEQFF